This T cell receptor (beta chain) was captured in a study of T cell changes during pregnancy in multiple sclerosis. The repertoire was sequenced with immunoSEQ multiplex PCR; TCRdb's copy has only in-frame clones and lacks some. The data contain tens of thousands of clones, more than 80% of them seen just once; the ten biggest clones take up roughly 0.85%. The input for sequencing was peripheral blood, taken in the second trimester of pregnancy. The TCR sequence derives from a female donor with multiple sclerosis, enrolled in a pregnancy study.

The DNA for the CDR3 is TGTGCCAGCAGCTTGGGAGGACTAGCGGGGGCCTACGAGCAGTACTTC. It specifies CASSLGGLAGAYEQYF. V gene TRBV5-5 combines with J gene TRBJ2-7; 13 nucleotides agree with TRBD2. After removal of 0 bases from V and 2 bases from J, the junction contained 2 bases not matched to a gene. Germline V gene data show CDR1 as SGHKS and CDR2 as YYEKEE (reference sequence). The CDR3 runs to 16 residues.